This is a list of T cell receptor beta chains from one sample in a study of blood T cell repertoires in COVID-19. Data came from immunoSEQ multiplex PCR; TCRdb stores just in-frame clones and leaves some out. This table holds 210,000 or so clones, 85% to 90% found once. The sequenced sample consisted of peripheral blood. Receptor source: a man aged 50-60 years with acute or convalescent COVID-19. Both conserved end residues are part of each CDR3. The D gene is left open where the match is weak. The size of a clone is reported for some rows only, either as once, few or many, or as a class for expanded clones.

cdr3_aa cdr3_nt v_call clone_size j_call d_call
CASSVSGTISYEQYF TGTGCCAGCAGTGTCTCCGGGACTATCTCCTACGAGCAGTACTTC TRBV27 . TRBJ2-7 TRBD2
CASSLLAGDGEQYF TGTGCCAGTAGTCTTCTAGCGGGAGACGGCGAGCAGTACTTC TRBV19 . TRBJ2-7 TRBD2
CASSLSTGVGDTQYF TGTGCCAGCAGTTTATCGACGGGAGTAGGAGATACGCAGTATTTT TRBV27 . TRBJ2-3 .
CASSTRGAGANVLTF TGTGCCAGCAGCACGCGGGGGGCTGGGGCCAACGTCCTGACTTTC TRBV9 . TRBJ2-6 TRBD2
CASSGPGEPRSSGANVLTF TGTGCCAGCAGTGGCCCCGGGGAGCCCCGGAGCTCTGGGGCCAACGTCCTGACTTTC TRBV6-4 . TRBJ2-6 .
CASSLGDRSAYEQYF TGTGCCAGCAGTTTAGGGGACAGGTCCGCCTACGAGCAGTACTTC TRBV28 . TRBJ2-7 TRBD1
CASSSILASGNEQFF TGTGCCAGCAGTTCAATACTAGCGTCGGGGAATGAGCAGTTCTTC TRBV6-5 . TRBJ2-1 TRBD2
CASSPNGGNEQFF TGCGCCAGCAGCCCTAACGGGGGGAATGAGCAGTTCTTC TRBV4-3 . TRBJ2-1 TRBD2
CASSEEGSNEKLFF TGTGCCAGCAGTGAAGAAGGGAGTAATGAAAAACTGTTTTTT TRBV2 . TRBJ1-4 .
CASRKNDGTSGSYNSPLHF TGCGCCAGCAGAAAGAATGACGGGACAAGTGGCTCCTATAATTCACCCCTCCACTTT TRBV5-1 once TRBJ1-6 .
CASSPQGGTEAFF TGTGCCAGCAGCCCACAGGGTGGCACTGAAGCTTTCTTT TRBV11-2 . TRBJ1-1 .
CASSLGGDGYTF TGTGCCAGCAGCTTAGGGGGCGATGGCTACACCTTC TRBV7-3 . TRBJ1-2 .
CASSVIWTARGQPQHF TGTGCCAGCAGTGTAATATGGACAGCAAGAGGCCAGCCCCAGCATTTT TRBV28 . TRBJ1-5 .
CASSKSRGYTF TGTGCCAGCAGCAAATCCCGGGGCTACACCTTC TRBV12-3/TRBV12-4 once TRBJ1-2 .
CASSSTSGSDTQYF TGTGCCAGCAGCTCGACTAGCGGGAGTGATACGCAGTATTTT TRBV5-4 . TRBJ2-3 TRBD2
CASSPTGGYEQYF TGTGCCAGCTCACCAACCGGGGGCTACGAGCAGTACTTC TRBV18 . TRBJ2-7 .
CASSQEAGPIYGYTF TGCGCCAGCAGCCAAGAGGCAGGGCCCATCTATGGCTACACCTTC TRBV4-3 . TRBJ1-2 .
CASSALWSYGYTF TGTGCCAGCAGTGCCCTATGGTCATATGGCTACACCTTC TRBV27 . TRBJ1-2 .
CASSTLDRGYGYTF TGTGCCAGCAGCACTCTGGACAGGGGCTATGGCTACACCTTC TRBV5-8 few TRBJ1-2 TRBD1
CASSLFREQFF TGTGCCAGCAGCTTATTCCGTGAGCAGTTCTTC TRBV11-1 . TRBJ2-1 .
CASSVGVQGARKYTEAFF TGTGCCAGCAGCGTAGGGGTACAGGGGGCGCGTAAGTACACTGAAGCTTTCTTT TRBV9 . TRBJ1-1 TRBD1